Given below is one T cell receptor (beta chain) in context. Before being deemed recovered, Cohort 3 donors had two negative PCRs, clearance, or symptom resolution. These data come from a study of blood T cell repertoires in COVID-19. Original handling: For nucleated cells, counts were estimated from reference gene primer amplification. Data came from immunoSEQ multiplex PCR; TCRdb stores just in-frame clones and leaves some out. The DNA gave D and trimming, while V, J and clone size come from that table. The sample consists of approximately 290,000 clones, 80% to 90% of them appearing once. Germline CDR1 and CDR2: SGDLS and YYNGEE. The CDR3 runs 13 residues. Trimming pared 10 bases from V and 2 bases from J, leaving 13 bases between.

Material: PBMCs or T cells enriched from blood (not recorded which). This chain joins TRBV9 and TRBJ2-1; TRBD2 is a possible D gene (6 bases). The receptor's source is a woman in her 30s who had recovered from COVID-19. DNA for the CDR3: TGTGCCCCCGCAGGAGGGCCCTACAATGAGCAGTTCTTC. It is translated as CAPAGGPYNEQFF.